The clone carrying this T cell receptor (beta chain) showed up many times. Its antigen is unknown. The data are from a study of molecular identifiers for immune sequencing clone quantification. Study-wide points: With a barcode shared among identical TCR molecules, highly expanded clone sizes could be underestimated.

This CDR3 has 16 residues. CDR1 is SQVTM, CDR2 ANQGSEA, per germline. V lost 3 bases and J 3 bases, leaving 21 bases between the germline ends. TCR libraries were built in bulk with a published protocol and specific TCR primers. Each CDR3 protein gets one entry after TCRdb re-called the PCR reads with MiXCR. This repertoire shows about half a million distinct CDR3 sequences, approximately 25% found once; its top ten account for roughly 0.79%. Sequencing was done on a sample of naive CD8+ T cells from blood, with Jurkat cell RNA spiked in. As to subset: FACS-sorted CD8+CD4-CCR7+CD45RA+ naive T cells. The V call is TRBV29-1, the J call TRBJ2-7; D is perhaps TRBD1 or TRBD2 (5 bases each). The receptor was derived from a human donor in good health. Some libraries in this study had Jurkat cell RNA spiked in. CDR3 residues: CSVERIGSGQVYEQYF. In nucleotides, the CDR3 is TGCAGCGTTGAGCGGATTGGGTCGGGGCAGGTCTACGAGCAGTACTTC.